The T cell receptor beta chain under discussion was sequenced for a study of cytomegalovirus exposure and HLA in healthy donors. It was with 60 Vbeta and 13 Jbeta primers that the PCR ran. Assay: immunoSEQ multiplex PCR; the TCRdb copy retains only in-frame clones and omits some. The sample gives some 120,000 clones, roughly 76% of which show up once; approximately 12% is in the top ten. Germline V gives CDR1 SGHRS, CDR2 YFSETQ. The CDR3 spans 13 residues. Deletions cut 5 bases from V and 3 bases from J, with 11 bases between. The genes are TRBV5-1 and TRBJ1-2; D remains unclear. Sequenced sample: PBMCs. The receptor comes from a woman in her thirties or forties in good health and CMV-seropositive. CDR3 bases: TGCGCCAGCAGATTGACCGGGGACTATGGCTACACCTTC. Its protein is CASRLTGDYGYTF.